The rows below give T cell receptor beta chains drawn from one sample of a study of blood T cell repertoires in COVID-19. Produced via immunoSEQ multiplex PCR; TCRdb's table is partial and in-frame only. The sample has about 300,000 clones, about 87% seen once; the top ten hold 6.9%. Specimen: peripheral blood. The source is a woman under 40 who had recovered from COVID-19. CDR3s include the opening cysteine and the closing phenylalanine or tryptophan. Each record gives: V gene, CDR3 length, D gene, J gene, clone size, CDR3 DNA, CDR3 protein. The D gene is left open where the match is weak. Part of the rows lack a size; the others show once, few, many or a class for expanded clones.

>TRBV2|17|TRBD2|TRBJ2-1|.
TGTGCCAGCAGAGACACTAGCGGGGGGCGAGGGGGCAATGAGCAGTTCTTC
CASRDTSGGRGGNEQFF
>TRBV30|14|.|TRBJ1-3|.
TGTGCCTGGAGTGCCCCCAGCTCTGGAAACACCATATATTTT
CAWSAPSSGNTIYF
>TRBV11-2|14|.|TRBJ2-5|.
TGTGCCAGCAGCCGAGCGCTGATGGTAGAGACCCAGTACTTC
CASSRALMVETQYF
>TRBV6-2/TRBV6-3|17|TRBD2|TRBJ2-2|.
TGTGCCAGCAGTAGCGGGGGGGCCAGGACGTGGACCGGGGAGCTGTTTTTT
CASSSGGARTWTGELFF
>TRBV28|14|.|TRBJ2-7|few
TGTGCCAGCAGTTTACTCGCGGGGTACTACGAGCAGTACTTC
CASSLLAGYYEQYF
>TRBV11-3|15|.|TRBJ2-6|.
TGTGCCAGCAGCTCCGGGGATTCTGGGGCCAACGTCCTGACTTTC
CASSSGDSGANVLTF
>TRBV30|16|.|TRBJ1-1|.
TGTGCCTGGAAGAGGTCGCCTAACCAGGGGAACACTGAAGCTTTCTTT
CAWKRSPNQGNTEAFF
>TRBV7-2|13|.|TRBJ2-5|once
TGTGCCAGCAGCATTGGCGGGGAGGCGACCCAGTACTTC
CASSIGGEATQYF
>TRBV19|14|.|TRBJ2-7|few
TGTGCCAGTAGTAATATTGGACAGTACTACGAGCAGTACTTC
CASSNIGQYYEQYF
>TRBV7-8|14|.|TRBJ2-1|once
TGTGCCAGCAGCTTAGGGTCACAGGTCAATGAGCAGTTCTTC
CASSLGSQVNEQFF
>TRBV10-3|12|.|TRBJ2-7|.
TGTGCCATCAGTTCACCTGAGTACGAGCAGTACTTC
CAISSPEYEQYF
>TRBV2|15|TRBD1|TRBJ2-3|.
TGTGCCAGCAATGACCCCTCGAGGGGGCATAATACGCAGTATTTT
CASNDPSRGHNTQYF
>TRBV28|14|.|TRBJ1-1|.
TGTGCCAGCCTTCACACCCCGCGGGACACTGAAGCTTTCTTT
CASLHTPRDTEAFF
>TRBV27|17|.|TRBJ1-2|few
TGTGCCAGCAGTTTATATTATTCCATTTCGGGTTCCTATGGCTACACCTTC
CASSLYYSISGSYGYTF
>TRBV27|13|TRBD1|TRBJ2-7|.
TGTGCCAGCAGCACAGGGGGGTTCTACGAGCAGTACTTC
CASSTGGFYEQYF
>TRBV7-8|15|TRBD1|TRBJ2-2|.
TGTGCCAGCAGCTTGGGGACAGGGAGGGCCGGGGAGCTGTTTTTT
CASSLGTGRAGELFF
>TRBV5-4|16|.|TRBJ1-5|.
TGTGCCAGCAGCTTGGTCGTGGCAAGGGGTAATCAGCCCCAGCATTTT
CASSLVVARGNQPQHF
>TRBV18|16|.|TRBJ2-1|.
TGTGCCAGCTCACCACCCGGGGGGCCGTCCTACAATGAGCAGTTCTTC
CASSPPGGPSYNEQFF
>TRBV5-4|13|.|TRBJ2-1|.
TGTGCCAGCAGCTTGGTCCCGGACAATGAGCAGTTCTTC
CASSLVPDNEQFF
>TRBV3-1/TRBV3-2|15|TRBD1|TRBJ1-1|.
TGTGCCAGCAGCCTCCCTCAGGGGGTGAGCACTGAAGCTTTCTTT
CASSLPQGVSTEAFF
>TRBV28|13|.|TRBJ1-2|.
TGTGCCAGCAGTCCGACTCGGCGCTATGGCTACACCTTC
CASSPTRRYGYTF
>TRBV6-5|15|.|TRBJ2-2|.
TGTGCCAGCAGTACAATCCGGGACTCAGGAGGGGAGCTGTTTTTT
CASSTIRDSGGELFF
>TRBV4-2|14|.|TRBJ2-3|.
TGTGCCAGCAGCCAAGGGGGGGGCCCTGATACGCAGTATTTT
CASSQGGGPDTQYF
>TRBV19|20|.|TRBJ2-1|.
TGTGCCAGTAGTATTGGGAGGCTGGCTAGCGTAGATCTGAGAATCAATGAGCAGTTCTTC
CASSIGRLASVDLRINEQFF
>TRBV27|16|TRBD2|TRBJ2-3|.
TGTGCCAGCAGCATGGGACTAGCGGGCTGGCGGGATACGCAGTATTTT
CASSMGLAGWRDTQYF
>TRBV10-1|14|TRBD1|TRBJ1-1|.
TGCGCCAGCAGGGGACAGGGGGGCATCAGTGAAGCTTTCTTT
CASRGQGGISEAFF
>TRBV24-1|16|TRBD1|TRBJ1-5|.
TGTGCCACCAGTGATCCGGGACAGGGGTTCAATCAGCCCCAGCATTTT
CATSDPGQGFNQPQHF
>TRBV4-1|15|TRBD1|TRBJ1-5|.
TGCGCCAGCAGCCCCCGACAGGGGGTAAATCAGCCCCAGCATTTT
CASSPRQGVNQPQHF
>TRBV5-6|15|.|TRBJ2-5|.
TGTGCCAGCAGCCCCCTAACGGGGGGCCTGGAGACCCAGTACTTC
CASSPLTGGLETQYF
>TRBV7-9|14|TRBD1|TRBJ2-5|.
TGTGCCAGCAGCTTTACAGGGGGCCCGGAGACCCAGTACTTC
CASSFTGGPETQYF
>TRBV28|14|TRBD1|TRBJ1-5|.
TGTGCCAGCAGCCCAGGACAGGGGACTCAGCCCCAGCATTTT
CASSPGQGTQPQHF
>TRBV11-2|16|.|TRBJ2-1|once
TGTGCCAGCCACTCAAACAGGGCCAGGGATAGGCATGAGCAGTTCTTC
CASHSNRARDRHEQFF
>TRBV18|14|.|TRBJ2-3|.
TGTGCCAGCTCACCACAAGGGGGTGCAGATACGCAGTATTTT
CASSPQGGADTQYF
>TRBV24-1|15|TRBD2|TRBJ2-1|.
TGTGCCACCAGTGTCCAGCGGGGGACCTACAATGAGCAGTTCTTC
CATSVQRGTYNEQFF
>TRBV27|14|.|TRBJ1-5|.
TGTGCCAGCAGTTACTCAGGGGTCAATCAGCCCCAGCATTTT
CASSYSGVNQPQHF
>TRBV2|15|.|TRBJ2-2|few
TGTGCCAGCAGCGCCGAAGGGAGCAGGACCGGGGAGCTGTTTTTT
CASSAEGSRTGELFF
>TRBV11-2|17|TRBD2|TRBJ2-1|few
TGTGCCAGCAGCACGGGATTTAGCGGGGGGGTATACAATGAGCAGTTCTTC
CASSTGFSGGVYNEQFF
>TRBV2|15|.|TRBJ1-2|.
TGTGCCAGCATGGGAGGCCTCGAGGCTAACTATGGCTACACCTTC
CASMGGLEANYGYTF
>TRBV28|15|TRBD2|TRBJ2-3|.
TGTGCCAGCAGGTTAGCGGGGGGCCCCACAGATACGCAGTATTTT
CASRLAGGPTDTQYF
>TRBV7-2|16|TRBD1|TRBJ1-2|.
TGTGCCAGCAGGCGCCCGGGACAGGGGACTATGGTTGGCTACACCTTC
CASRRPGQGTMVGYTF
>TRBV30|14|.|TRBJ2-1|.
TGTGCCTGGAGTCCGGGTGGCTCCTACAATGAGCAGTTCTTC
CAWSPGGSYNEQFF
>TRBV27|13|.|TRBJ2-3|.
TGTGCCAGCAGTTTTGGGGGCGCAGATACGCAGTATTTT
CASSFGGADTQYF
>TRBV1|17|.|TRBJ1-6|.
TGCACCAGCAGCCAAGTAACCACTCGGACAGATAATTCACCCCTCCACTTT
CTSSQVTTRTDNSPLHF
>TRBV2|14|TRBD1|TRBJ1-5|.
TGTGCCAGCAGTGGACAGGGAGAAAGTCAGCCCCAGCATTTT
CASSGQGESQPQHF
>TRBV4-3|17|TRBD1|TRBJ1-6|many
TGCGCCAGCAGCCAAGGCACCGGGACAGACAGTAATTCACCCCTCCACTTT
CASSQGTGTDSNSPLHF
>TRBV24-1|12|.|TRBJ1-2|few
TGTGCCACCAGTGATTTGGAGTATGGCTACACCTTC
CATSDLEYGYTF
>TRBV9|15|.|TRBJ2-7|.
TGTGCCAGCAGCGTGCGGACAGCGCAGTTCTACGAGCAGTACTTC
CASSVRTAQFYEQYF
>TRBV3-1/TRBV3-2|16|TRBD1|TRBJ1-2|.
TGTGCCAGCAGCCAACCTCGGGACAGAACACGGAATGGCTACACCTTC
CASSQPRDRTRNGYTF
>TRBV6-1|13|.|TRBJ2-3|.
TGTGCCAGCAGTGAACGGAGAACAGATACGCAGTATTTT
CASSERRTDTQYF
>TRBV15|14|TRBD1|TRBJ1-5|.
TGTGCCACCAGCAGAGGGACAGGTGATCAGCCCCAGCATTTT
CATSRGTGDQPQHF